The 27 T cell receptor beta chains below come from one sample, sequenced in a study of blood T cell repertoires in COVID-19. TCRdb's copy holds only in-frame clones and misses some; the assay was immunoSEQ multiplex PCR. This table has fewer than 15,000 clones, about 88% appearing once. What was sequenced was peripheral blood. These receptors were obtained from a human donor in a cohort sampled during active COVID-19.

The chain employs TRBV6-2 or TRBV6-3 and TRBJ2-7; D possibly corresponds to TRBD2 (6 bases). Deletions cut 0 bases from V and 2 bases from J, with 8 bases between. This CDR3 spans 14 amino acids. Germline CDR1 is MNHEY and CDR2 is SVGEGT. The CDR3, as DNA: TGTGCCAGCAGTTACTCGGGACTCACCTACGAGCAGTACTTC. Protein sequence: CASSYSGLTYEQYF.

V usage is TRBV10-1 and J usage is TRBJ2-2, with 10 positions matching TRBD1. CDR1 is WNHNN and CDR2 is SYGVQD in the germline V gene (reference sequence). Unmatched junction bases numbered 7, after V lost 3 bases and J lost 6 bases. CDR3 length: 16 residues. The CDR3 sequence is CASSDRDRGIAGELFF. CDR3 nucleotide sequence: TGCGCCAGCAGTGACCGGGACAGGGGAATTGCCGGGGAGCTGTTTTTT.

A note on this clone: The limits of the CDR3 on the DNA are not certain, so only TCRdb's listed CDR3 is given. V is TRBV3-1 (or the pseudogene TRBV3-2) and J is TRBJ2-7; TRBD1, the D gene given by the table, was not confirmed from the DNA. 12 amino acids form the CDR3, both terminal residues included. CDR1 is LGHDT, CDR2 YNNKEL, per germline (reference sequence). The chain's CDR3 is CASWGSGTGVYF.

The V and J genes are TRBV12-3 or TRBV12-4 and TRBJ1-1; the D is unclear. V was clipped by 1 base and J by 6 bases, with 6 bases between them. CDR3 length: 12 amino acids. Here the CDR3 reads CASSLGRAEAFF. CDR3 nucleotide sequence: TGTGCCAGCAGTTTAGGGCGGGCTGAAGCTTTCTTT.

V is TRBV14 and J is TRBJ1-1, with D maybe TRBD1 (5 bases). The germline V gene has CDR1 SGHDN and CDR2 FVKESK. This CDR3 spans 11 amino acids. The V gene lost 4 bases and the J gene lost 8 bases, with 8 bases spanning the gap. Written as DNA, the CDR3 is TGTGCCAGCAGCCTGGGACTCGAAGCTTTCTTT. Its protein is CASSLGLEAFF.

This clone was detected once. The chain joins TRBV7-6 to TRBJ2-7; TRBD2 aligns across 10 bases. Germline V lookup: CDR1 SGHVS, CDR2 FNYEAQ. The V gene end was trimmed by 6 bases and the J gene end by 0 bases; junction bases not matched to a gene: 14. The CDR3 consists of 18 residues. The CDR3 coding sequence is TGTGCCAGCAGTTCCCAAGCGGGGGGGCTGTTTAGCTCCTACGAGCAGTACTTC. Encoded protein: CASSSQAGGLFSSYEQYF.

The chain is built from TRBV4-1 and TRBJ2-7; 7 bases agree with TRBD2. The germline V gene encodes CDR1 MGHRA and CDR2 YSYEKL. The CDR3 loop spans 15 amino acids. The J segment lost 1 base and the V segment lost 0 bases, leaving 3 bases of the junction unmatched. The CDR3 coding sequence is TGCGCCAGCAGCCAAGATCCGGGGGGTTCCTACGAGCAGTACTTC. Translated: CASSQDPGGSYEQYF.

This chain joins TRBV2 and TRBJ2-7; the match to TRBD2 covers 7 bases. After removal of 6 bases from V and 0 bases from J, the junction contained 8 bases not matched to a gene. The CDR3 spans 15 residues. The germline V gene has CDR1 SNHLY and CDR2 FYNNEI. As DNA, the CDR3 is TGTGCCAGCAGGGCGAGCGGGGTGAGCTCCTACGAGCAGTACTTC. Translating gives CASRASGVSSYEQYF.

V usage is TRBV30 and J usage is TRBJ1-6, with D possibly being TRBD1 (6 bases). The V and J ends lost 5 bases and 0 bases respectively, with 11 bases between them. The germline gives CDR1 GTSNPN, CDR2 SVGIG (reference sequence). The CDR3 spans 15 residues. CDR3 sequence (DNA): TGTGCCTGGGGGGACACCAGCTCCTATAATTCACCCCTCCACTTT. This translates into CAWGDTSSYNSPLHF.

The J gene is TRBJ1-1, the V gene TRBV6-5; possibly TRBD1 for D (5 bases). The ends were cut back, 6 bases at V and 3 bases at J, with 11 bases in the middle. CDR3 length equals 13 residues. Looked up from germline, CDR1 is MNHEY and CDR2 is SVGAGI. The CDR3 reads CASSRGSDTEAFF. The CDR3 DNA is TGTGCCAGCAGCCGGGGGTCGGACACTGAAGCTTTCTTT.

The chain couples TRBV27 to TRBJ1-5; no reliable D call. With 3 bases removed from V and 6 bases from J, the gap between germline ends came to 6 bases. CDR3 length: 12 residues. Germline CDR1 reads MNHEY; CDR2 reads SMNVEV (reference sequence). Here the CDR3 DNA reads TGTGCCAGCAGTTTTCCGGGTCAGCCCCAGCATTTT. Its protein is CASSFPGQPQHF.

The genes are TRBV20-1 and TRBJ2-5; no reliable D call. The germline V gene has CDR1 DFQATT and CDR2 SNEGSKA (reference sequence). The germline V and J ends were trimmed by 4 bases and 2 bases, with 5 bases remaining between them. This CDR3 region has 11 residues. CDR3 amino acids: CSAIPQETQYF. DNA for the CDR3: TGCAGTGCTATTCCACAAGAGACCCAGTACTTC.

The chain has TRBV6-1 and TRBJ1-3; no clear D gene. The CDR3 contains 19 residues. Trimming took 8 bases from V and 0 from J, leaving 26 bases between them. CDR1 is MNHNS, CDR2 SASEGT, per germline. CDR3 residues: CASRGIGVTDWSSGNTIYF. The CDR3 DNA follows: TGTGCCAGCCGTGGTATCGGGGTCACAGACTGGAGCTCTGGAAACACCATATATTTT.

This clone was seen a single time. The CDR3 DNA sequence: TGTGCCAGCAGCGGACAGGGGGCCCATGGCTACACCTTC. This translates into CASSGQGAHGYTF. The J gene is TRBJ1-2, the V gene TRBV6-2 or TRBV6-3; 11 nucleotides match TRBD1. Germline V CDR1 and CDR2: MNHEY, SVGEGT. The CDR3 covers 13 residues. V gave up 6 bases and J gave up 6 bases; unmatched junction bases: 3.

J is TRBJ2-5 and V is TRBV14; 7 bases line up with TRBD2. This CDR3 has 17 residues. The V segment lost 4 bases and the J segment 5 bases; nucleotides outside the gene matches: 16. The germline gives CDR1 SGHDN, CDR2 FVKESK. Written as DNA, the CDR3 is TGTGCCAGCAGCCCTCATGAGGCTAGCGGCCGTCTGGAGACCCAGTACTTC. Its translation: CASSPHEASGRLETQYF.

The genes are TRBV15 and TRBJ1-2; possibly TRBD1 for D (5 bases). Germline-derived CDR1 and CDR2 are LNHNV and YYDKDF (reference sequence). The CDR3 has 16 amino acids. Trimming cost V 1 base and J 8 bases, with 20 bases left between them. In DNA, the CDR3 is TGTGCCACCAGCAGAGGGGAAAAAGGGGTATACTCCGGCTACACCTTC. Its translation is CATSRGEKGVYSGYTF.

This chain uses TRBV6-5 with TRBJ1-2; the match to TRBD1 covers 8 bases. Per germline, CDR1 MNHEY and CDR2 SVGAGI. The J segment lost 7 bases and the V segment lost 5 bases, leaving 3 bases of the junction unmatched. The CDR3 loop spans 12 amino acids. CDR3 sequence: CASSRTGFGYTF. In DNA form, the CDR3 reads TGTGCCAGCAGTAGGACAGGGTTTGGCTACACCTTC.

V and J are TRBV11-2 and TRBJ2-3; D might be TRBD1 (5 bases). CDR1 is SGHAT, CDR2 FQNNGV, per germline. CDR3 size: 14 residues. V dropped 2 bases and J dropped 5 bases, with 11 bases sitting between them. The CDR3 protein is CASSLQGGIDTQYF. The CDR3 bases are TGTGCCAGCAGCTTACAGGGTGGAATAGATACGCAGTATTTT.

V and J are TRBV2 and TRBJ2-7; 9 nucleotides match TRBD1. The CDR3 totals 14 residues. Germline lookup yields CDR1 SNHLY and CDR2 FYNNEI. The V gene end was trimmed by 3 bases and the J gene end by 5 bases; junction bases not matched to a gene: 5. The CDR3 region is CASSEGQGRNEQYF. The CDR3 DNA is TGTGCCAGCAGTGAGGGACAGGGCAGGAACGAGCAGTACTTC.

The chain uses TRBV6-2 or TRBV6-3 and TRBJ2-7; 9 nucleotides match TRBD1. J lost 3 bases, V lost 2 bases, and 5 bases had no gene match. This CDR3 has 15 residues. Per the germline V gene, CDR1 is MNHEY and CDR2 is SVGEGT. The DNA for the CDR3 is TGTGCCAGCAGTTACACCGGGGACAGGGACTACGAGCAGTACTTC. As protein: CASSYTGDRDYEQYF.

This chain uses TRBV5-1 with TRBJ2-1; 13 nucleotides match TRBD2. Trimming took 0 bases from V and 6 from J; bases not matched to a gene: 3. CDR1 and CDR2 from the germline V gene are SGHRS and YFSETQ. The CDR3 is made up of 16 amino acids. The CDR3 sequence is CASSLGGTSGTNEQFF. The DNA of the CDR3 is TGCGCCAGCAGCTTGGGAGGGACTAGCGGGACCAATGAGCAGTTCTTC.

This chain links TRBV5-1 with TRBJ1-3, with D possibly TRBD1 on 6 matching bases. Trimming left V 6 bases short and J 0 bases short, with 19 bases between. CDR3 length: 17 amino acids. CDR1 and CDR2 (germline): SGHRS, YFSETQ. The CDR3 sequence: CASTPSTGAFSGNTIYF. The CDR3 coding sequence is TGCGCCAGCACGCCCTCGACAGGTGCTTTCTCTGGAAACACCATATATTTT.

This chain connects TRBV21-1 to TRBJ2-3; TRBD1, the table's D call, was not compared with the DNA. TRBV21-1 is a known pseudogene. The CDR3 consists of 17 residues. The CDR3 bases are TGTGCCAGCAGCAAGGGCTGGGGACAAATTAGCACAGATACGCAGTATTTT. Protein sequence: CASSKGWGQISTDTQYF.

This chain links TRBV5-1 with TRBJ1-4; D unclear. The CDR3 totals 16 residues. V was pared by 4 bases and J by 5 bases, with 18 bases between. Germline lookup yields CDR1 SGHRS and CDR2 YFSETQ. CDR3 protein: CASSQGLLGRNEKLFF. The CDR3 coding sequence is TGCGCCAGCAGCCAAGGACTACTGGGTCGGAATGAAAAACTGTTTTTT.

The chain is built from TRBV10-1 and TRBJ2-2; D call uncertain. The CDR3 is 15 amino acids. Germline values: CDR1 WNHNN, CDR2 SYGVQD (reference sequence). V lost 4 bases and J 3 bases, leaving 12 bases between the germline ends. For the CDR3, the DNA is TGCGCCAGCAGTGGGTCCGGGTCTGACACCGGGGAGCTGTTTTTT. Residues: CASSGSGSDTGELFF.

V usage is TRBV29-1 and J usage is TRBJ1-1, with TRBD1 as a possible D gene (5 bases). Between the trimmed V and J ends, which lost 5 bases and 7 bases, there was a span of 11 bases. Germline V gene sequence: CDR1 SQVTM, CDR2 ANQGSEA. The CDR3 loop spans 11 amino acids. CDR3 residues: CSVPDRVEAFF. The CDR3 DNA sequence: TGCAGCGTTCCCGACAGAGTTGAAGCTTTCTTT.

The chain uses TRBV6-1 and TRBJ2-3; TRBD2 matches 12 bases. CDR1 and CDR2 from the germline V gene are MNHNS and SASEGT. The CDR3 length is 16 residues. Trimming cost V 4 bases and J 5 bases; bases outside gene matches: 7. CDR3 sequence reads: CASSGQTSGGKDTQYF. DNA of the CDR3: TGTGCCAGCAGTGGTCAGACTAGCGGGGGCAAAGATACGCAGTATTTT.